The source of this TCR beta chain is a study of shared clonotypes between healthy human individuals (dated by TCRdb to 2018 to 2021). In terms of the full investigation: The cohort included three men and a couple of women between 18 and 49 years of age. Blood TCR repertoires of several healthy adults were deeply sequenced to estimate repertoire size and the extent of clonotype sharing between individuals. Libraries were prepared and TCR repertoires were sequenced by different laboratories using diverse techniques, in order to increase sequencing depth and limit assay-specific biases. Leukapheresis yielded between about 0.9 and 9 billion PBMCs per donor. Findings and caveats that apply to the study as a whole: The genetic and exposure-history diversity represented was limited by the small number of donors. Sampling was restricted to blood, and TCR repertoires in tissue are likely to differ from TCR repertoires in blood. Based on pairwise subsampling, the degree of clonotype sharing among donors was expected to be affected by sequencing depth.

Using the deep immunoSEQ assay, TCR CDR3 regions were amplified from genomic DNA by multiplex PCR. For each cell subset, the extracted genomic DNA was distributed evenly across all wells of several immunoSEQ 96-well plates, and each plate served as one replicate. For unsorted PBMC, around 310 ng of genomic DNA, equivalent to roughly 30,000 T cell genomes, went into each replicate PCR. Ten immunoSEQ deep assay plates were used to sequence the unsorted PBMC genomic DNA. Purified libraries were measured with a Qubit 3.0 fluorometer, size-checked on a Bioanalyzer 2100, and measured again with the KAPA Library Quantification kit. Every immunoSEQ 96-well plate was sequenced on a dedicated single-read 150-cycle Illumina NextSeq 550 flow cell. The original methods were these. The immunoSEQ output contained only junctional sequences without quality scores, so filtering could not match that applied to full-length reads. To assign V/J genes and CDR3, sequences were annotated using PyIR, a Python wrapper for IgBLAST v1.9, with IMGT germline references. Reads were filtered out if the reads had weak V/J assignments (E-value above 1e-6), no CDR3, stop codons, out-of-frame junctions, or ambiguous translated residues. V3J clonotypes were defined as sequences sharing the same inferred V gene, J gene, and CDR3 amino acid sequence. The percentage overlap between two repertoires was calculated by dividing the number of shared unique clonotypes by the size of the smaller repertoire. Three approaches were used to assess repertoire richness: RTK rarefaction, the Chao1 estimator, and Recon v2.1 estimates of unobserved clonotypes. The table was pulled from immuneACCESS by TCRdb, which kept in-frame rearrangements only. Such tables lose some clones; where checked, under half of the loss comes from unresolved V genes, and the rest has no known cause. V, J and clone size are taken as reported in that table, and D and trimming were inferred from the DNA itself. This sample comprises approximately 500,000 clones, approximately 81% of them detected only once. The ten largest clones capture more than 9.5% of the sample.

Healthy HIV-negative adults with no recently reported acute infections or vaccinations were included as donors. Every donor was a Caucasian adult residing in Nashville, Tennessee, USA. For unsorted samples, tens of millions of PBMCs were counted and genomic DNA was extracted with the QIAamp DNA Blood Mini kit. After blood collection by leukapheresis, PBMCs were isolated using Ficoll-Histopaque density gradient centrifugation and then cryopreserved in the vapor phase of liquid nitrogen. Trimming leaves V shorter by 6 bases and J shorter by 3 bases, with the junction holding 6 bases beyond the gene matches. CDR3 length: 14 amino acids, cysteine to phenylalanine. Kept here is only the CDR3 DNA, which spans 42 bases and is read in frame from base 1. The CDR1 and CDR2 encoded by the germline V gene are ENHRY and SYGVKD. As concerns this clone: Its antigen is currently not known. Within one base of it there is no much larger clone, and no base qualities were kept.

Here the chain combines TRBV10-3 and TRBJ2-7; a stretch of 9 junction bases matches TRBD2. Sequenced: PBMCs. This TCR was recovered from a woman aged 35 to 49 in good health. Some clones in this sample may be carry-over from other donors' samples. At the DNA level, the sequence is TGTGCCATCAGCCGGACTAGCGCGAACTACGAGCAGTACTTC. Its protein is CAISRTSANYEQYF.